Following are 18 T cell receptor beta chains from one sample sequenced in a study of T cells after yellow fever vaccination. TCRdb processed the 5' RACE reads anew with MiXCR; each CDR3 protein has one entry. The sample consists of 300,000 to 400,000 distinct CDR3 sequences, 7% to 10% of them appearing once. Sequenced material: PBMCs, taken about 41 days after the first yellow fever vaccination. These TCRs come from a man between 18 and 29 years old who received the YFV17D yellow fever vaccine.

The J gene is TRBJ2-5, the V gene TRBV6-2 or TRBV6-3; the D is unclear. V was clipped by 6 bases and J by 9 bases, with 17 bases between them. The CDR3 is made up of 13 amino acids. The V gene's germline CDR1 is MNHEY and CDR2 SVGEGT. The CDR3 loop reads CASSPSGARAQYF. In DNA form, the CDR3 reads TGTGCCAGCAGCCCCTCCGGCGCAAGGGCCCAGTACTTC.

This clonotype was counted only a few times. This chain joins TRBV29-1 and TRBJ2-7; the match to TRBD1 covers 9 bases. Germline trimming cut 1 base from V and 4 bases from J; bases unmatched to any gene: 8. In germline, CDR1 is SQVTM, CDR2 ANQGSEA. This CDR3 has 15 residues. In nucleotides, the CDR3 is TGCAGCGTTGAAGTAGGGACAGGGAAGGGATACGAGCAGTACGTC. This gives the protein CSVEVGTGKGYEQYV.

This sequence joins TRBV10-3 and TRBJ2-1; D may be TRBD1 (6 bases). V was trimmed by 8 bases and J by 8 bases, leaving 13 bases between them. The V gene's germline CDR1 is ENHRY and CDR2 SYGVKD. The length of the CDR3 is 12 residues. CDR3 loop: CAIGSEGDEQFF. The CDR3 DNA reads TGTGCCATCGGTTCAGAGGGGGATGAGCAGTTCTTC.

This clonotype was recorded at least ten times. This sequence joins TRBV29-1 and TRBJ1-1, with unresolved D. Germline loops: CDR1 SQVTM, CDR2 ANQGSEA. This CDR3 is 11 amino acids long. Trimming stripped 5 bases from V and 2 bases from J, with 6 bases between. CDR3: CSVRINTEAFF. CDR3 DNA sequence: TGCAGCGTTCGGATTAACACTGAAGCTTTCTTT. Based on the CDR3 plus reference TRBV29-1 and TRBJ1-1, the full variable domain is SAVISQKPSRDICQRGTSLTIQCQVDSQVTMMFWYRQQPGQSLTLIATANQGSEATYESGFVIDKFPISRPNLTFSTLTVSNMSPEDSSIYLCSVRINTEAFFGQGTRLTVV.

This clonotype occurred many times. The chain combines TRBV28 with TRBJ2-1; D is unresolved. Germline-derived CDR1 and CDR2 are MDHEN and SYDVKM. The CDR3 runs 14 residues. V dropped 3 bases and J dropped 0 bases, with 6 bases sitting between them. The CDR3 bases are TGTGCCAGCAGTTTGACCGACTCCTACAATGAGCAGTTCTTC. As protein: CASSLTDSYNEQFF.

This clonotype occurred a few times. The gene calls are TRBV6-2 or TRBV6-3 and TRBJ1-5; 11 positions match TRBD1. CDR3 length: 16 residues. The V gene's germline CDR1 is MNHEY and CDR2 SVGEGT. Germline trimming cut 5 bases from V and 5 bases from J; bases unmatched to any gene: 8. CDR3 DNA sequence: TGTGCCAGCAGTCAGTCCGGACAGGGGGCCGATCAGCCCCAGCATTTT. Encoded protein: CASSQSGQGADQPQHF.

This clonotype was counted at least ten times. The J gene is TRBJ2-1, the V gene TRBV7-9, with a weak D call TRBD1 (6 bases). V was clipped by 6 bases and J by 0 bases, with 15 bases between them. The CDR3 sequence is 16 residues long. Germline V lookup: CDR1 SEHNR, CDR2 FQNEAQ (reference sequence). The CDR3, as DNA: TGTGCCAGCAGTCACAGACCGGACAGCTCCTACAATGAGCAGTTCTTC. The encoded protein is CASSHRPDSSYNEQFF. Based on the CDR3 plus reference TRBV7-9 and TRBJ2-1, the full variable domain is DTGVSQNPRHKITKRGQNVTFRCDPISEHNRLYWYRQTLGQGPEFLTYFQNEAQLEKSRLLSDRFSAERPKGSFSTLEIQRTEQGDSAMYLCASSHRPDSSYNEQFFGPGTRLTVL.

The chain recombines TRBV12-3 or TRBV12-4 with TRBJ1-1; 7 bases fit TRBD1. The CDR3 has 15 amino acids. Germline trimming cut 6 bases from V and 5 bases from J; bases unmatched to any gene: 12. The CDR3 sequence is CASSPLTGLVTEAFF. The CDR3 DNA reads as TGTGCCAGCAGCCCTCTGACAGGGTTGGTTACTGAAGCTTTCTTT.

At least ten counts were recorded for this clonotype. The J gene is TRBJ1-4, the V gene TRBV7-9; D unresolved. V lost 5 bases to trimming and J lost 6 bases, with 4 bases between them. Germline CDR1 is SEHNR and CDR2 is FQNEAQ (reference sequence). This CDR3 spans 11 amino acids. The CDR3 is CASSTHEKLFF. The CDR3 nucleotides are TGTGCCAGCAGCACCCATGAAAAACTGTTTTTT.

This sequence joins TRBV6-5 and TRBJ2-7; possible D gene TRBD1, 5 bases. Trimming shortened V by 4 bases and J by 2 bases, and 15 bases separated the two germline ends. The CDR3 consists of 15 residues. In germline, CDR1 is MNHEY, CDR2 SVGAGI. The CDR3 loop reads CASSSVFGQTYEQYV. As DNA, the CDR3 is TGTGCCAGCAGTTCCGTCTTCGGACAAACCTACGAGCAGTACGTC.

This clonotype occurred a few times. This chain joins TRBV15 and TRBJ2-5, with a tentative D call TRBD2 (6 bases). Germline V lookup: CDR1 LNHNV, CDR2 YYDKDF (reference sequence). The CDR3 totals 15 residues. Trimming left V 0 bases short and J 4 bases short, with 12 bases between. The CDR3 loop reads CATSRDLLGGETQYF. CDR3 DNA: TGTGCCACCAGCAGAGATCTACTGGGGGGAGAGACCCAGTACTTC.

The chain has TRBV7-8 and TRBJ2-7; tentative D call: TRBD1 (7 bases). The CDR3 runs 14 residues. Trimming took off 1 base at V and 2 bases at J, with 9 bases between the two ends. Germline V lookup: CDR1 SGHVS, CDR2 FQNEAQ. CDR3 region: CASSLGGTAYEQYF. For the CDR3, the DNA is TGTGCCAGCAGCTTAGGCGGGACAGCCTACGAGCAGTACTTC.

The sample holds many counts of this clonotype. The V and J genes are TRBV7-2 and TRBJ1-2; no definite D call. The V gene lost 2 bases and the J gene lost 5 bases, with 12 bases spanning the gap. Germline values: CDR1 SGHTA, CDR2 FQGNSA. There are 14 residues in the CDR3. The CDR3 DNA reads as TGTGCCAGCAGCTTATCGGAGGGTCCGTATGGCTACACCTTC. It specifies CASSLSEGPYGYTF.

The CDR3 loop reads CASKAGYSTDTQYF. As DNA, the CDR3 is TGTGCCAGCAAGGCCGGGTACAGCACAGATACGCAGTATTTT. The rearrangement uses TRBV7-3 and TRBJ2-3; D call uncertain. The CDR3 extends over 14 amino acids. Germline V gene data show CDR1 as SGHTA and CDR2 as FQGTGA. With 7 bases removed from V and 0 bases from J, the gap between germline ends came to 11 bases.

The rearrangement joins TRBV12-3 or TRBV12-4 to TRBJ2-1; 8 bases map to TRBD2. This CDR3 is 15 amino acids long. V was pared by 5 bases and J by 5 bases, with 8 bases of the junction left unmatched. CDR3: CASSPRLALNNEQFF. In DNA, the CDR3 is TGTGCCAGCAGTCCCCGACTAGCGCTAAACAATGAGCAGTTCTTC.

The rearrangement joins TRBV7-2 to TRBJ2-5; 11 bases are shared with TRBD2. CDR3 size: 15 residues. Germline V CDR1 and CDR2: SGHTA, FQGNSA. After removal of 11 bases from V and 7 bases from J, the junction contained 15 bases not matched to a gene. The DNA for the CDR3 is TGTGCCGGGTTAGCGGGGGGGCTTTTTTTCGGGACCCAGTACTTC. Its translation is CAGLAGGLFFGTQYF.

This rearrangement joins TRBV20-1 to TRBJ2-4, with 9 bases identical to TRBD1. Germline values: CDR1 DFQATT, CDR2 SNEGSKA (reference sequence). The CDR3 sequence is 15 residues long. With V trimmed by 6 bases and J by 7 bases, 13 bases remained unmatched. The CDR3: CSAGTGFAMGNIQYF. The CDR3 nucleotides are TGCAGTGCGGGGACAGGGTTCGCGATGGGGAACATTCAGTACTTC.

There are a few counts of this clonotype. V gene TRBV7-2 combines with J gene TRBJ1-2, with D unresolved. This CDR3 is built from 15 residues. Germline-derived CDR1 and CDR2 are SGHTA and FQGNSA. V was trimmed by 5 bases and J by 4 bases, leaving 17 bases between them. The CDR3 DNA reads TGTGCCAGCAGCCTCGCCACCAGATCAAGCTATGGCTACACCTTC. Protein product: CASSLATRSSYGYTF.